This T cell receptor beta chain was captured in a study of blood T cells in healthy people across ages. A sample-barcoded 5' primer and a J-beta primer mix were used in a second PCR of roughly 6 to 11 cycles. TCRdb reprocessed the 5' RACE reads via MiXCR and lists one record per CDR3 protein. In the table there are about 560,000 distinct CDR3 sequences, around a quarter of which are singletons. Individuals who donated were healthy Caucasians from Russia aged about 6 to 90. Extractions gave at least 6 micrograms of total RNA per sample. The CDR3 has 12 residues. Germline loops: CDR1 SGHVS, CDR2 FNYEAQ. V was trimmed by 5 bases and J by 3 bases, leaving 7 bases between them. This clonotype was seen a handful of times. These same data were also listed under a study on T cells of mothers and their children. That paper adds: Donation involved a few healthy Caucasian mothers and the six children that they had.

The receptor comes from a boy aged 2 to 9 in good health. Sequencing was carried out using blood. The J gene is TRBJ2-5, the V gene TRBV7-6, with D possibly being TRBD1 (6 bases). CDR3 in amino acids: CASSNREETQYF. CDR3 DNA sequence: TGTGCCAGCAGCAACAGGGAAGAGACCCAGTACTTC.